These 9 T cell receptor beta chains originate from one sample sequenced in a study of shared clonotypes between healthy human individuals. CD45RO-negative cells were positively selected for CCR7, leaving out terminally differentiated effector memory CD45RA+ cells. TCRdb's copy holds only in-frame clones and misses some; the assay was immunoSEQ multiplex PCR. The data contain around 1,900,000 clones, just over 90% of them singletons. Sequencing input: naive CD8+ T cells from PBMCs. All receptors derive from a man younger than 35 in good health. Some clones in this sample may be carry-over from other donors' samples.

A note on this clone: This specimen includes other DNA sequences encoding the same CDR3. The chain is built from TRBV7-9 and TRBJ2-1; D remains ambiguous. The CDR3 is 13 amino acids. The V and J ends lost 3 bases and 7 bases respectively, with 10 bases between them. Germline assignment: CDR1 SEHNR and CDR2 FQNEAQ (reference sequence). DNA for the CDR3: TGTGCCAGCAGCTTGGGCCAGCTAAATGAGCAGTTCTTC. It specifies CASSLGQLNEQFF. Supplemented by reference TRBV7-9 and TRBJ2-1, the full variable domain reads DTGVSQNPRHKITKRGQNVTFRCDPISEHNRLYWYRQTLGQGPEFLTYFQNEAQLEKSRLLSDRFSAERPKGSFSTLEIQRTEQGDSAMYLCASSLGQLNEQFFGPGTRLTVL.

This clone appeared a single time. This sequence joins TRBV7-9 and TRBJ2-1; 12 bases are a match to TRBD2. The CDR3 is made up of 17 amino acids. Germline CDR1 and CDR2: SEHNR and FQNEAQ (reference sequence). V was pared by 5 bases and J by 0 bases, with 5 bases of the junction left unmatched. The CDR3 loop reads CASSPPSGRVSYNEQFF. The CDR3, as DNA: TGTGCCAGCAGCCCACCTAGCGGGAGGGTCTCCTACAATGAGCAGTTCTTC.

The rearrangement joins TRBV9 to TRBJ2-1; either TRBD1 or TRBD2 may supply D (5 bases each). V lost 3 bases to trimming and J lost 5 bases, with 15 bases between them. The CDR3 contains 15 residues. CDR1 is SGDLS and CDR2 is YYNGEE in the germline V gene. As DNA, the CDR3 is TGTGCCAGCAGCGGACCCGGGGCAGTACACAATGAGCAGTTCTTC. Translated, it gives CASSGPGAVHNEQFF.

The rearrangement uses TRBV27 and TRBJ1-2; 9 nucleotides line up with TRBD1. Trimming at V came to 2 bases and at J to 5 bases, leaving 9 bases not matched to a gene. The CDR3 is made up of 16 amino acids. The germline CDR1 and CDR2 sequences are MNHEY and SMNVEV (reference sequence). CDR3 sequence reads: CASSLRLQGAGYGYTF. CDR3 DNA sequence: TGTGCCAGCAGTTTACGCCTACAGGGGGCGGGGTATGGCTACACCTTC.

This clone was seen a single time. The genes are TRBV4-2 and TRBJ1-4; TRBD1 might be the D (6 bases). The V end was cut by 4 bases, the J end by 10 bases, with 10 bases between. Germline CDR1 and CDR2: LGHNA and YNFKEQ. This CDR3 has 12 residues. The CDR3 loop reads CASSLKGGKLFF. DNA of the CDR3: TGTGCCAGCAGCCTAAAAGGGGGAAAACTGTTTTTT.

The CDR3 DNA is TGTGCCAGCAGTTCGCCGGGAGACAATGAGCAGTTCTTC. Protein product: CASSSPGDNEQFF. The chain combines TRBV27 with TRBJ2-1; D might be TRBD2 (6 bases). The CDR3 is made up of 13 amino acids. V dropped 4 bases and J dropped 5 bases, with 9 bases sitting between them. Looked up from germline, CDR1 is MNHEY and CDR2 is SMNVEV (reference sequence).

The rearrangement joins TRBV5-4 to TRBJ1-2, with TRBD1 identical over 8 bases. Germline V lookup: CDR1 SGHNT, CDR2 YYREEE (reference sequence). The junction had 17 bases not matched to a gene; V was cut back by 5 bases and J by 8 bases. The CDR3 contains 16 residues. CDR3 region: CASSSSAGGVSGGYTF. Written as DNA, the CDR3 is TGTGCCAGCAGTTCCTCGGCAGGGGGCGTCTCAGGAGGCTACACCTTC.

The genes are TRBV27 and TRBJ2-7; 10 nucleotides agree with TRBD2. V was clipped by 3 bases and J by 5 bases; unmatched bases: 4. The CDR3 consists of 14 residues. Germline lookup yields CDR1 MNHEY and CDR2 SMNVEV (reference sequence). The CDR3 sequence: CASSLSSGSHEQYF. CDR3 nucleotide sequence: TGTGCCAGCAGTTTGTCTAGCGGGAGCCACGAGCAGTACTTC.

There are a few counts of this clone. The chain joins TRBV7-9 to TRBJ2-2; 7 bases agree with TRBD1. The CDR3 runs to 16 residues. Trimming at V came to 5 bases and at J to 3 bases, leaving 9 bases not matched to a gene. The V gene's germline CDR1 is SEHNR and CDR2 FQNEAQ (reference sequence). CDR3 DNA sequence: TGTGCCAGCAGCCCACCGGGACAGAAGGACACCGGGGAGCTGTTTTTT. The encoded protein is CASSPPGQKDTGELFF. Based on the CDR3 plus reference TRBV7-9 and TRBJ2-2, the full variable domain is DTGVSQNPRHKITKRGQNVTFRCDPISEHNRLYWYRQTLGQGPEFLTYFQNEAQLEKSRLLSDRFSAERPKGSFSTLEIQRTEQGDSAMYLCASSPPGQKDTGELFFGEGSRLTVL.